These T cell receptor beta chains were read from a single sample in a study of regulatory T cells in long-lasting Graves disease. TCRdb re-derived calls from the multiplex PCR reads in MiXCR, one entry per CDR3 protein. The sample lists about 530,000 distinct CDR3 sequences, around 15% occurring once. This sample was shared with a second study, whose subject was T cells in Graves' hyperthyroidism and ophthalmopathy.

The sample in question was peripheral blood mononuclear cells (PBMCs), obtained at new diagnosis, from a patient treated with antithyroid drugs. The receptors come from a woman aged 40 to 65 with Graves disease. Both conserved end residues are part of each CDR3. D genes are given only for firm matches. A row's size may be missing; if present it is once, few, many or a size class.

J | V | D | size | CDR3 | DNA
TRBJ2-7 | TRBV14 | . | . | CASSQARWVAGLSYEQYF | TGTGCCAGCAGCCAAGCCCGATGGGTCGCAGGTCTCTCCTACGAGCAGTACTTC
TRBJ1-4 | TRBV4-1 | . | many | CASSQVGDDEKLFF | TGCGCCAGCAGCCAAGTTGGGGACGACGAAAAACTGTTTTTT
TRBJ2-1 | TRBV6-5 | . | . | CASSYSSILDYEQFF | TGTGCCAGCAGTTATTCTAGTATACTTGACTATGAGCAGTTCTTC
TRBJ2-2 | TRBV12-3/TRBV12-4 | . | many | CASSFSVELFF | TGTGCCAGCAGTTTTTCGGTGGAGCTGTTTTTT
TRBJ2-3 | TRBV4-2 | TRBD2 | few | CASSQDVVAGSTDTQYF | TGTGCCAGCAGCCAAGATGTAGTAGCGGGGAGCACAGATACGCAGTATTTT
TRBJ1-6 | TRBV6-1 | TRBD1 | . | CASSPRDRRYNSPLHF | TGTGCCAGCAGTCCACGGGACAGGCGGTATAATTCACCCCTCCACTTT
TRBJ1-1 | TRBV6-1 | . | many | CASTLWGDMNTEAFF | TGTGCCAGCACCTTATGGGGAGACATGAACACTGAAGCTTTCTTT
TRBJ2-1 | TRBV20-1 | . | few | CSARDMGGRGSGSYNEQFF | TGCAGTGCTAGAGATATGGGGGGAAGGGGATCGGGCTCCTACAATGAGCAGTTCTTC
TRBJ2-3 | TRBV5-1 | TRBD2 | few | CASSLSGAGGPDTQYF | TGCGCCAGCAGCTTGTCGGGTGCGGGGGGGCCAGATACGCAGTATTTT
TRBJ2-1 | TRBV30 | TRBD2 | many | CAWTFGRGGNEQFF | TGTGCCTGGACCTTCGGGCGGGGGGGAAATGAGCAGTTCTTC
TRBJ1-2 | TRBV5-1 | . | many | CASSNLGQGSNYGYTF | TGCGCCAGCAGCAACCTTGGGCAGGGCTCTAACTATGGCTACACCTTC
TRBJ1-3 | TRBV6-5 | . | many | CASSYADSGNTIYF | TGTGCCAGCAGTTACGCGGACTCTGGAAACACCATATATTTT
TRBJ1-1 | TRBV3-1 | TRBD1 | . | CASSQGTGVRTEAFF | TGTGCCAGCAGCCAAGGGACAGGGGTTAGGACTGAAGCTTTCTTT
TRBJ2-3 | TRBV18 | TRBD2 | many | CASSPSGGLTDTQYF | TGTGCCAGCTCACCGAGCGGGGGCCTCACAGATACGCAGTATTTT
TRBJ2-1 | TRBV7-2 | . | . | CASSLGAGSNEQFF | TGTGCCAGCAGCTTGGGGGCGGGGTCCAATGAGCAGTTCTTC
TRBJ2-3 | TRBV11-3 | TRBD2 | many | CASSSWALQRDSTDTQYF | TGTGCCAGCAGCTCCTGGGCATTGCAGCGGGATTCCACAGATACGCAGTATTTT
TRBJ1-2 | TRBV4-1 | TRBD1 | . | CASSQETGEMSYGYTF | TGCGCCAGCAGCCAAGAAACAGGGGAGATGAGCTATGGCTACACCTTC
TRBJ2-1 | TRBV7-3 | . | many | CASSSQGSPYNEQFF | TGTGCCAGCAGCTCACAGGGTTCTCCCTACAATGAGCAGTTCTTC
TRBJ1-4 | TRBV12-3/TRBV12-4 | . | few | CASSFRGPGGLFF | TGTGCCAGCAGTTTTCGGGGGCCCGGGGGACTGTTTTTT
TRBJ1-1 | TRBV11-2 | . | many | CASSSTALNTEAFF | TGTGCCAGCAGCTCGACAGCACTGAACACTGAAGCTTTCTTT
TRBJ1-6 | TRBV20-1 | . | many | CSAREGDDYNSPLHF | TGCAGTGCCAGGGAAGGGGACGACTATAATTCACCCCTCCACTTT
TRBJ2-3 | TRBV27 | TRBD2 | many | CASSFLGLAGGTNTDTQYF | TGTGCCAGCAGTTTCCTAGGACTAGCGGGGGGAACGAACACAGATACGCAGTATTTT
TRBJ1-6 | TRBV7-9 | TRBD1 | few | CASTRGYREEGNSPLHF | TGTGCCAGCACCAGGGGGTACAGGGAAGAGGGGAATTCACCCCTCCACTTT
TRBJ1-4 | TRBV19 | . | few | CASSTDTTTNEKLFF | TGTGCCAGTAGTACCGACACAACAACTAATGAAAAACTGTTTTTT
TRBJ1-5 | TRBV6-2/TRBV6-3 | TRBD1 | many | CASSSGTGINQPQHF | TGTGCCAGCAGTTCAGGGACAGGGATCAATCAGCCCCAGCATTTT
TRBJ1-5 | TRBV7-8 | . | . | CASSSMGRGAGQPQHF | TGTGCCAGCAGCTCTATGGGAAGGGGGGCTGGTCAGCCCCAGCATTTT
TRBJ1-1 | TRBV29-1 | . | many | CSVEDPKYTEAFF | TGCAGCGTTGAAGATCCGAAGTACACTGAAGCTTTCTTT
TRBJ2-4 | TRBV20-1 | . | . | CSAVGTLDRNIQYF | TGCAGTGCTGTCGGTACCCTCGACAGAAACATTCAGTACTTC
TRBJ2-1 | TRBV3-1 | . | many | CASSHRGPGHLNEQFF | TGTGCCAGCAGCCACAGAGGCCCCGGACACCTCAATGAGCAGTTCTTC
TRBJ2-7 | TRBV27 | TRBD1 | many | CASIGDRAGEQYF | TGTGCCAGCATAGGGGACAGGGCTGGCGAGCAGTACTTC
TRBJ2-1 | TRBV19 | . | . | CASSIGAGTGDEQFF | TGTGCCAGTAGTATAGGGGCGGGGACCGGGGATGAGCAGTTCTTC
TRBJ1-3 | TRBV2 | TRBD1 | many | CASRPGTGYSGNTIYF | TGTGCCAGCAGGCCCGGGACAGGGTACTCTGGAAACACCATATATTTT
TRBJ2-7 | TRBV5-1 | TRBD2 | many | CASSRAGTSGGRSSYEQYF | TGCGCCAGCAGCCGCGCCGGGACTAGCGGGGGCCGAAGCTCCTACGAGCAGTACTTC
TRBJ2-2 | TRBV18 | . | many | CASSPDRNTGELFF | TGTGCCAGCTCACCAGACAGAAACACCGGGGAGCTGTTTTTT
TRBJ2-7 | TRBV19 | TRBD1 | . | CASSMIQGILPYEQYF | TGTGCCAGTAGTATGATACAGGGGATACTCCCCTACGAGCAGTACTTC
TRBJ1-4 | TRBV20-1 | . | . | CSAPLGEKLFF | TGCAGTGCCCCGCTGGGTGAAAAACTGTTTTTT
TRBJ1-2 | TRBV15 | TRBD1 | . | CATSGGTVGFLYGYTF | TGTGCCACCAGCGGGGGGACAGTGGGGTTTCTCTATGGCTACACCTTC
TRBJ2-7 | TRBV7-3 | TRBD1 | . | CASSLDRGLYERYF | TGTGCCAGCAGCCTCGACAGGGGGCTGTACGAGCGGTACTTC
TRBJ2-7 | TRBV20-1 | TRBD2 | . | CSARGGGDSPYEQYF | TGCAGTGCTAGAGGGGGAGGGGATTCCCCCTACGAGCAGTACTTC
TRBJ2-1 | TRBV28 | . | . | CASSLSQGDEQFF | TGTGCCAGCAGTTTATCACAGGGCGACGAGCAGTTCTTC